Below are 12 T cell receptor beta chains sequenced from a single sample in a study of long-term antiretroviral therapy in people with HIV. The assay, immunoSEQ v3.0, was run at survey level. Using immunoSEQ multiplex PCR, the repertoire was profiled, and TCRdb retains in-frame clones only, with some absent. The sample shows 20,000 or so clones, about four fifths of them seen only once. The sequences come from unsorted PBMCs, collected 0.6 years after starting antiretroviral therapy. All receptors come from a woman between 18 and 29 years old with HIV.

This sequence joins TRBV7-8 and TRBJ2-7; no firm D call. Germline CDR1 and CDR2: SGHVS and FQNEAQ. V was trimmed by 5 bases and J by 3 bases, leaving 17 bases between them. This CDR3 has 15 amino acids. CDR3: CASSLGWYRFYEQYF. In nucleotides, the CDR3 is TGTGCCAGCAGCCTAGGTTGGTACCGCTTCTACGAGCAGTACTTC.

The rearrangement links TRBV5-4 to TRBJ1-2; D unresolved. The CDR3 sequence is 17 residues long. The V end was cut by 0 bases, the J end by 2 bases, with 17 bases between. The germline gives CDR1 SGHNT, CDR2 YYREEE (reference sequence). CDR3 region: CASSLAQAIGPNYGYTF. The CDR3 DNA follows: TGTGCCAGCAGCTTGGCCCAGGCCATTGGCCCGAACTATGGCTACACCTTC.

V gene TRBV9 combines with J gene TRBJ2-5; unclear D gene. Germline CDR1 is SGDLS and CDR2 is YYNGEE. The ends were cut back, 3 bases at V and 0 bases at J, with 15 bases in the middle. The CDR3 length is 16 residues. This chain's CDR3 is CASSAHAAGYQETQYF. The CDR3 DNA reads TGTGCCAGCAGCGCCCACGCGGCCGGGTACCAAGAGACCCAGTACTTC.

The chain's CDR3 is CASSFWREASGELFF. The CDR3 bases are TGCGCCAGCAGTTTCTGGCGGGAGGCAAGCGGGGAGCTGTTTTTT. The V gene is TRBV5-1, the J gene TRBJ2-2; 8 nucleotides match TRBD2. Germline CDR1 reads SGHRS; CDR2 reads YFSETQ. V shed 5 bases and J 7 bases; nucleotides not matched to a gene: 10. The CDR3 consists of 15 residues.

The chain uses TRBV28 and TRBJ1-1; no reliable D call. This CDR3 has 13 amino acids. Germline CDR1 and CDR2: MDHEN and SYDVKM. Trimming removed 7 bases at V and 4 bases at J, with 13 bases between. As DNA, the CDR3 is TGTGCCAGCATAGGAGGGAGCAGCACTGAAGCTTTCTTT. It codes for CASIGGSSTEAFF.

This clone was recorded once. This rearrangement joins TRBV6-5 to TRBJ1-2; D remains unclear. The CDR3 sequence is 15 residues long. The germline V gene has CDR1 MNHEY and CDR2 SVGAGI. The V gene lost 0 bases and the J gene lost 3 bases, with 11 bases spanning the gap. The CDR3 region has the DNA TGTGCCAGCAGTTACTCTTTCAGGCAGGACTATGGCTACACCTTC. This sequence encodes CASSYSFRQDYGYTF.

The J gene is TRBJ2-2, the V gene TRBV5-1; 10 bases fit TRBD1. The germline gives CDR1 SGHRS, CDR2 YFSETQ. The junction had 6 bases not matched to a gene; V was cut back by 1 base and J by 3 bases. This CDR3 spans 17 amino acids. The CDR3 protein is CASSLTPGQGDTGELFF. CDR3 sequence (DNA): TGCGCCAGCAGCTTGACCCCAGGACAGGGGGACACCGGGGAGCTGTTTTTT.

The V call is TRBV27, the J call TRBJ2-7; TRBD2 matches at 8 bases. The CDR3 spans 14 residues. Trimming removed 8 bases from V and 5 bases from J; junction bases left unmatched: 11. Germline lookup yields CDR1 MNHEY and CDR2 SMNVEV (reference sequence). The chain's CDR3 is CASGLQGAGDEQYF. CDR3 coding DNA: TGTGCCAGCGGCCTACAGGGAGCGGGGGACGAGCAGTACTTC.

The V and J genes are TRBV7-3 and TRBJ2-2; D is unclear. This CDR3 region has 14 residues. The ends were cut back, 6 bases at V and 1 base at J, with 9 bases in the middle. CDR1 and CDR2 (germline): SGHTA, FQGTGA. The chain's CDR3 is CASRISLNTGELFF. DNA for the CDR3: TGTGCCAGCAGGATTAGCCTGAACACCGGGGAGCTGTTTTTT.

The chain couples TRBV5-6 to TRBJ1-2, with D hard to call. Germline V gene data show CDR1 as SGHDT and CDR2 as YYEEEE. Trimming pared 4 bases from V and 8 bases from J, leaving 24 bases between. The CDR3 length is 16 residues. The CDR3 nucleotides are TGTGCCAGCAGCCTGGGATCTGGTGGTTTGGCGATGGGCTACACCTTC. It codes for CASSLGSGGLAMGYTF.

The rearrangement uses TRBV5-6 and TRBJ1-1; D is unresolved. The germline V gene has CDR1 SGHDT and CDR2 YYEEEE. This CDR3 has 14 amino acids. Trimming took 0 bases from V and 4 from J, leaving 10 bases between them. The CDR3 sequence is CASSLAYPGTEAFF. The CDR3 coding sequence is TGTGCCAGCAGCTTGGCTTATCCCGGCACTGAAGCTTTCTTT.

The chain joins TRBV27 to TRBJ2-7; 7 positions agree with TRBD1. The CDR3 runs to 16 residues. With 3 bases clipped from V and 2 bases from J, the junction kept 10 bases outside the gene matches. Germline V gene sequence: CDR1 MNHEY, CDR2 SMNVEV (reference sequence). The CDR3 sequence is CASSFNPGTATYEQYF. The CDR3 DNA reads TGTGCCAGCAGTTTCAACCCCGGGACAGCGACCTACGAGCAGTACTTC.